This TCR beta chain came from a study of blood T cell repertoires in COVID-19. Germline V lookup: CDR1 SEHNR, CDR2 FQNEAQ (reference sequence). The CDR3 contains 15 residues. The V and J ends lost 5 bases and 6 bases, in that order; junction bases with no gene match: 5. Sequenced by immunoSEQ multiplex PCR; TCRdb stores in-frame clones only, minus some. This sample has approximately 220,000 clones, with approximately 83% found just once. The source material was PBMCs or T cells enriched from blood (not recorded which). The chain couples TRBV7-9 to TRBJ1-6; 9 nucleotides agree with TRBD1. The sequence was obtained from a woman between 45 and 60 years old who had been exposed to COVID-19. The CDR3: CASSRTGAFNSPLHF. The CDR3 DNA reads as TGTGCCAGCAGCCGGACAGGGGCCTTTAATTCACCCCTCCACTTT.